The T cell receptor beta chain described here comes from a study of T cells in localized non-small cell lung cancer. Study-level results: Longer overall survival was associated with a higher density of T cells in the blood. A median of 57 clones ranked among the top 100 in tumor appeared in adjacent lung. Tumor showed lower T cell clonality than uninvolved adjacent lung, where it was highest.

Concerning this clone itself: Its target is unknown.

Method: immunoSEQ multiplex PCR; TCRdb's copy keeps in-frame clones and lacks some. The table lists 13,000 or so clones, approximately 80% of them singletons, with approximately 30% in the top ten. This CDR3 contains 15 residues. The ends were cut back, 0 bases at V and 2 bases at J, with 8 bases in the middle. Germline V gene lookup returns CDR1 LNHNV and CDR2 YYDKDF (reference sequence). The chain uses TRBV15 and TRBJ1-3, with D unresolved. The material was peripheral blood, obtained before any cancer treatment. This sequence originates from a male donor at least 60 years old with stage I squamous cell lung carcinoma. CDR3 region: CATSRDRYPGNTIYF. CDR3 coding DNA: TGTGCCACCAGCAGAGATCGGTACCCTGGAAACACCATATATTTT.